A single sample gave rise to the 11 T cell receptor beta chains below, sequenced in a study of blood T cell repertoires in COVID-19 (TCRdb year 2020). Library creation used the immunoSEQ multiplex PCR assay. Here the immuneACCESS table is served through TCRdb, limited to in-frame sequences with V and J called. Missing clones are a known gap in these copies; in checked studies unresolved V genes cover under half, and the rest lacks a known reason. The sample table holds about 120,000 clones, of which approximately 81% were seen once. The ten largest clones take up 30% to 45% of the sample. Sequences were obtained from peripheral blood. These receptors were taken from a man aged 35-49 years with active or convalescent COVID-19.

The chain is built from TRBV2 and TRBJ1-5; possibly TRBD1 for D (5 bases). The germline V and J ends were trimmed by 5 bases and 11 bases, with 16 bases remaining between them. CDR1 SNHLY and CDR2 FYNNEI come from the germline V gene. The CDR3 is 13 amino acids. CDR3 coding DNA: TGTGCCAGCAGTCGACAGTCCGGGTCGTCCCAGCATTTT. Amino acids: CASSRQSGSSQHF.

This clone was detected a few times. CDR3 loop: CATSVLATGSMETQYF. DNA for the CDR3: TGTGCCACCAGTGTCCTCGCGACAGGGTCGATGGAGACCCAGTACTTC. The chain combines TRBV24-1 with TRBJ2-5; 7 nucleotides match TRBD1. Germline CDR1 KGHDR, CDR2 SFDVKD. Germline trimming cut 5 bases from V and 5 bases from J; bases unmatched to any gene: 13. This CDR3 has 16 amino acids.

CDR3 sequence reads: CASSFGRGRNGYTF. CDR3 nucleotides: TGTGCCAGCAGTTTCGGCAGGGGGCGTAATGGCTACACCTTC. V usage is TRBV28 and J usage is TRBJ1-2; 8 positions match TRBD1. Germline V gene sequence: CDR1 MDHEN, CDR2 SYDVKM. Germline trimming cut 3 bases from V and 6 bases from J; bases unmatched to any gene: 6. The CDR3 runs 14 residues.

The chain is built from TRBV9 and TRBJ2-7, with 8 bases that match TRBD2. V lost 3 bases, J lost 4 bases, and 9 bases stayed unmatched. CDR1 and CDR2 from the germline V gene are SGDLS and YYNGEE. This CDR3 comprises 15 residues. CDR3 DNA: TGTGCCAGCAGCGGGCGGGAGGCCCCACCTTACGAGCAGTACTTC. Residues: CASSGREAPPYEQYF.

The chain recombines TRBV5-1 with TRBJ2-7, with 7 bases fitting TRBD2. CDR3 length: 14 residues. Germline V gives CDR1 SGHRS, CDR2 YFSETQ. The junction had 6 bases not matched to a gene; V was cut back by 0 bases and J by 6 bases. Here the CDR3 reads CASSLGWGGSEQYF. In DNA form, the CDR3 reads TGCGCCAGCAGCTTGGGCTGGGGGGGTTCCGAGCAGTACTTC. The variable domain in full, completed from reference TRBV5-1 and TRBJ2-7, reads KAGVTQTPRYLIKTRGQQVTLSCSPISGHRSVSWYQQTPGQGLQFLFEYFSETQRNKGNFPGRFSGRQFSNSRSEMNVSTLELGDSALYLCASSLGWGGSEQYFGPGTRLTVT.

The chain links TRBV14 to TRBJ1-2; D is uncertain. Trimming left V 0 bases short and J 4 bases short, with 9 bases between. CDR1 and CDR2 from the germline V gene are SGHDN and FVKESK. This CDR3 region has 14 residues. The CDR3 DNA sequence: TGTGCCAGCAGCCAAGAAGAAGGCGGCTATGGCTACACCTTC. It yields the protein CASSQEEGGYGYTF.

The CDR3 DNA reads as TGTGCCATCAGTGTAGGGGTTGTGGTGAGCACTGAAGCTTTCTTT. Its translation is CAISVGVVVSTEAFF. The chain carries TRBV10-3 and TRBJ1-1, with a possible D match to TRBD1 (5 bases). The CDR3 loop spans 15 amino acids. V was trimmed by 4 bases and J by 4 bases, leaving 16 bases between them. CDR1 and CDR2 from the germline V gene are ENHRY and SYGVKD.

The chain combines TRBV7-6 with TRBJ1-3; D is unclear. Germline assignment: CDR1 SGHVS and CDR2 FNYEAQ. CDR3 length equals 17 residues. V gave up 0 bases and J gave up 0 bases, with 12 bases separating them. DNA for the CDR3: TGTGCCAGCAGCTTAGCTGCCAGTGCCCACTCTGGAAACACCATATATTTT. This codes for CASSLAASAHSGNTIYF.

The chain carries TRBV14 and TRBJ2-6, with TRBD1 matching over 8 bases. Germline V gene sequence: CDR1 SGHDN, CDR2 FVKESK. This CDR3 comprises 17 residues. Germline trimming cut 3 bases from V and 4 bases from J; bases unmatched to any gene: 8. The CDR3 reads CASSHRQGKSGANVLTF. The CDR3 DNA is TGTGCCAGCAGCCACCGACAGGGGAAGTCCGGGGCCAACGTCCTGACTTTC.

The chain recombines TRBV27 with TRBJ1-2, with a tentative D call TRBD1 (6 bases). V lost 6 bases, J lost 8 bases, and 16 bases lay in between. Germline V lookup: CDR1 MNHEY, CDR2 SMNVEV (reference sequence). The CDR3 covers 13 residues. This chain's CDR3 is CASSAAGENGYTF. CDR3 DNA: TGTGCCAGCAGCGCCGCAGGGGAGAACGGCTACACCTTC.

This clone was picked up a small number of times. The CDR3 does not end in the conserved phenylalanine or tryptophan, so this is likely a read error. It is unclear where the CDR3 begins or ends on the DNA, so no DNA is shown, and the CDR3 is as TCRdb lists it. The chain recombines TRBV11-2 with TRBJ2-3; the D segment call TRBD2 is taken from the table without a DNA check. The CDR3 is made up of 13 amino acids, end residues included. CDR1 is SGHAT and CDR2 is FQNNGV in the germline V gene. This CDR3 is CASSPGGARFAIS.